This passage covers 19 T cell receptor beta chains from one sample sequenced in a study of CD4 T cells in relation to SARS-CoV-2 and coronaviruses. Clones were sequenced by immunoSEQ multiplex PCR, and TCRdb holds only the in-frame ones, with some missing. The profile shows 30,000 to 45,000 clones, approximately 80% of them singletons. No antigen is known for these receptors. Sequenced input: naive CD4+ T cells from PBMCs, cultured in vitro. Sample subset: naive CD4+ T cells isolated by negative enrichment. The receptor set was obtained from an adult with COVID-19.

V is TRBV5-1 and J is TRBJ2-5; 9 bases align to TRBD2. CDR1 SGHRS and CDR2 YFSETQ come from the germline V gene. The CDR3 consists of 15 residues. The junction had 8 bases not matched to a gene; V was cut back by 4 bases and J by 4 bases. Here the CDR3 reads CASSPIAGVRETQYF. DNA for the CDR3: TGCGCCAGCAGCCCAATAGCGGGAGTGAGAGAGACCCAGTACTTC.

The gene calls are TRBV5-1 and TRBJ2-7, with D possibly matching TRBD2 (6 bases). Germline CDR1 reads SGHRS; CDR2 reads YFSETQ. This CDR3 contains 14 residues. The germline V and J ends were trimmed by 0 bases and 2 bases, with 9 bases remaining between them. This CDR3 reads CASSLAGATYEQYF. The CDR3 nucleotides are TGCGCCAGCAGCTTGGCGGGAGCCACCTACGAGCAGTACTTC.

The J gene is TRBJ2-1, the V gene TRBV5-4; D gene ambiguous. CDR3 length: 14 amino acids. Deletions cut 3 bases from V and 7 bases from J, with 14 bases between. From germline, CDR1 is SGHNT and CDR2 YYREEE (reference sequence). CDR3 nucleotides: TGTGCCAGCAGCTCCCATGGAGCGAGGAATGAGCAGTTCTTC. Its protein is CASSSHGARNEQFF.

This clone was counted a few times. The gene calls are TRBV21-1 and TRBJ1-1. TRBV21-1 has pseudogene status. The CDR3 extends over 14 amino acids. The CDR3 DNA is TGTGCCAGCAGCAAGCCCGAGGTGAACACTGAAGCTTTCTTT. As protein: CASSKPEVNTEAFF.

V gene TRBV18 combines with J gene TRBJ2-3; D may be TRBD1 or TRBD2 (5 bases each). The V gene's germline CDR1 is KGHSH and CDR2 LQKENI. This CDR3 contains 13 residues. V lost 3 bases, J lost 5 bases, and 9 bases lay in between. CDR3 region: CASSPGDGDTQYF. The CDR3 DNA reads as TGTGCCAGCTCACCGGGGGACGGAGATACGCAGTATTTT.

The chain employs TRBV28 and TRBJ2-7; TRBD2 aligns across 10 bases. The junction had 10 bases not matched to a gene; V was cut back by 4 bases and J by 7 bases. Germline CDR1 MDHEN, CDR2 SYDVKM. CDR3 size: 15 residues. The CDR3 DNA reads TGTGCCAGCAGTTCCCTCATAGCGGGAGGAAGTGAGCAGTACTTC. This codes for CASSSLIAGGSEQYF.

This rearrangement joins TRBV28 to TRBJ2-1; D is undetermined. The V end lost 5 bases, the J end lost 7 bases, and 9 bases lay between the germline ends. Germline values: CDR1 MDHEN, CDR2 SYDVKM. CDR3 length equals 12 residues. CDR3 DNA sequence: TGTGCCAGCAGTCCCTTCGTTAATGAGCAGTTCTTC. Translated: CASSPFVNEQFF.

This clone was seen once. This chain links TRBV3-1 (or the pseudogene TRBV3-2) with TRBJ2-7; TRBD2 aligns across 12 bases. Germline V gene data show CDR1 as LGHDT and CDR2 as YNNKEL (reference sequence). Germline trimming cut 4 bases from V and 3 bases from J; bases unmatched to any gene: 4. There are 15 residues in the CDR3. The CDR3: CASSPPTSGGYEQYF. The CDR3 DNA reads TGTGCCAGCAGCCCCCCGACTAGCGGGGGCTACGAGCAGTACTTC.

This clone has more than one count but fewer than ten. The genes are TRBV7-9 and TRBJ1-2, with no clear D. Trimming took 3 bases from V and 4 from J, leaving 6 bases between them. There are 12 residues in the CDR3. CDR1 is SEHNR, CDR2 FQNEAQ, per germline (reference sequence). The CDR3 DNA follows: TGTGCCAGCAGCTTGGAGTCCTATGGCTACACCTTC. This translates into CASSLESYGYTF.

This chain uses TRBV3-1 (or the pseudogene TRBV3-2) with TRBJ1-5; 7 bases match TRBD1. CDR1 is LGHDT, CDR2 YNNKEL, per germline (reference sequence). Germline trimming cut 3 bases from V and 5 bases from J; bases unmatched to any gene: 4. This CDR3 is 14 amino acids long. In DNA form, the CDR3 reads TGTGCCAGCAGCCAGACAGGGAAGGATCAGCCCCAGCATTTT. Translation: CASSQTGKDQPQHF.

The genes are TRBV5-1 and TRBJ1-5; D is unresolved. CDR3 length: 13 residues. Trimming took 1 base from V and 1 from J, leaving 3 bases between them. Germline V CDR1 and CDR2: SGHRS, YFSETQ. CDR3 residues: CASSLSSNQPQHF. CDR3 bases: TGCGCCAGCAGCTTGTCGAGCAATCAGCCCCAGCATTTT.

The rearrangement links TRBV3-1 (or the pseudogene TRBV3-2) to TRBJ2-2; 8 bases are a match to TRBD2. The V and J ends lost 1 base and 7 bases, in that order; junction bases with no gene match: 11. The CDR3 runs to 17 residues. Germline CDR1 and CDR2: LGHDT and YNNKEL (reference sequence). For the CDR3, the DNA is TGTGCCAGCAGCCAAGCTCTCGGCCTAGCGGGTTTCGGGGAGCTGTTTTTT. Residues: CASSQALGLAGFGELFF.

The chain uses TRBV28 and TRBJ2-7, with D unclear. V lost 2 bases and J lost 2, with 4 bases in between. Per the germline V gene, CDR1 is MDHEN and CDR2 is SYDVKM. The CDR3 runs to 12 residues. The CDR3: CASSLRTYEQYF. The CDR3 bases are TGTGCCAGCAGTTTACGAACCTACGAGCAGTACTTC.

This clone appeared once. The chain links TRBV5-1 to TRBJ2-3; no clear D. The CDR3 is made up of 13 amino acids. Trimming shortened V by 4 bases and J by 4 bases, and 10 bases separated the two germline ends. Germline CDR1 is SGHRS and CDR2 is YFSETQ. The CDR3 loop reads CASSLEVSDTQYF. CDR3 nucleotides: TGCGCCAGCAGCCTCGAGGTTTCAGATACGCAGTATTTT.

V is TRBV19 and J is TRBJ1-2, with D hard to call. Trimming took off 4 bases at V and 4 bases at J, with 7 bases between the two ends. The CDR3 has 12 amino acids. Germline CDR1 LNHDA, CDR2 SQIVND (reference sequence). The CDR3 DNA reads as TGTGCCAGTAGTACAGAGGTCTATGGCTACACCTTC. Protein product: CASSTEVYGYTF.

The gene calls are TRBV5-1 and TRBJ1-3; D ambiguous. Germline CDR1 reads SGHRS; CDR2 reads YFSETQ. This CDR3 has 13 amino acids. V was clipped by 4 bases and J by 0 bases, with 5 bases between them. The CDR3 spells CASSSTSGNTIYF. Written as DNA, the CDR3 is TGCGCCAGCAGCAGCACCTCTGGAAACACCATATATTTT.

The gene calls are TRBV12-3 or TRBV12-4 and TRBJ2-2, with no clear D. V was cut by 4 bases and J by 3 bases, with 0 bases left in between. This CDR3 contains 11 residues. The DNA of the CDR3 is TGTGCCAGCAGTTACACCGGGGAGCTGTTTTTT. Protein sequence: CASSYTGELFF.

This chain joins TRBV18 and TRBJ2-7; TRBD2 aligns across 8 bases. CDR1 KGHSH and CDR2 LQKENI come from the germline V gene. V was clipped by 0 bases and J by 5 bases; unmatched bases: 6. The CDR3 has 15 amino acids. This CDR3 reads CASSPPSTGGDEQYF. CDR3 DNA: TGTGCCAGCTCACCACCGAGCACGGGAGGGGACGAGCAGTACTTC.

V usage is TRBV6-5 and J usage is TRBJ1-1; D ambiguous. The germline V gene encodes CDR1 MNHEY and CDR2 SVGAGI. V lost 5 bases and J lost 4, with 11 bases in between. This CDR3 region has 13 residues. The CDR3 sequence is CASSSYTSTEAFF. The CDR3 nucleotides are TGTGCCAGCAGTAGTTATACGAGCACTGAAGCTTTCTTT.